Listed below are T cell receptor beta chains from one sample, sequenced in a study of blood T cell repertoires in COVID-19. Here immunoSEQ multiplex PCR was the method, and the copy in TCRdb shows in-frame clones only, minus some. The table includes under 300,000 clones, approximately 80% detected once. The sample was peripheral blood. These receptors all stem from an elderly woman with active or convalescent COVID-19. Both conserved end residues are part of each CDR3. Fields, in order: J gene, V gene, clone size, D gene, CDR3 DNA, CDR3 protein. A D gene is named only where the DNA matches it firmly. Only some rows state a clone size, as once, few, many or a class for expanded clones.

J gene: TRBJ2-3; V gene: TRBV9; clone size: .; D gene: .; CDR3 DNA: TGTGCCAGCAGCGTAGGGACCGGGGGCACAGATACGCAGTATTTT; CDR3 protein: CASSVGTGGTDTQYF
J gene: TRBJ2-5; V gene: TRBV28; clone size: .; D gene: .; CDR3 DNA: TGTGCCAGCAGCCTGACAGCCCACCAAGAGACCCAGTACTTC; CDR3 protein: CASSLTAHQETQYF
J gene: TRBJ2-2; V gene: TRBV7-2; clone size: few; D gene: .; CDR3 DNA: TGTGCCAGCAGCGGCCCGGGGGAGCTGTTTTTT; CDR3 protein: CASSGPGELFF
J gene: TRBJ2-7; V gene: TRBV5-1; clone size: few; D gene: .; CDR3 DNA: TGCGCCAGCAGCTTGGCCAGTTCCTACGAGCAGTACTTC; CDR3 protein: CASSLASSYEQYF
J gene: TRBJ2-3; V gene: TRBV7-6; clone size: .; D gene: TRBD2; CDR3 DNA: TGTGCCAGCAGCTTGGGTAGCGGGAGGGCCGGCACAGATACGCAGTATTTT; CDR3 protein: CASSLGSGRAGTDTQYF
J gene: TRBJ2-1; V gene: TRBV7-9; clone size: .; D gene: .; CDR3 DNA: TGTGCCAGCAGCCCCCGAAGGGGCAATGAGCAGTTCTTC; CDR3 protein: CASSPRRGNEQFF
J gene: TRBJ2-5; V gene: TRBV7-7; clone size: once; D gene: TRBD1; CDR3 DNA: TGTGCTAGCAGCCGTGGACAGGGGGCACGAGAGACCCAGTACTTC; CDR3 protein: CASSRGQGARETQYF
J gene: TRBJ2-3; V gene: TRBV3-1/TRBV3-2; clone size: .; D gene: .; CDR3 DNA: TGTGTCAGCAGCCAAGTCTCAGCGCGAGATACGCAGTATTTT; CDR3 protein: CVSSQVSARDTQYF
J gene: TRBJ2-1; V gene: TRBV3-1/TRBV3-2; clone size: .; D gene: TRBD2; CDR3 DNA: TGTGCCAGCAGCCAAGATCTGGGGGGGTGGAATGAGCAGTTCTTC; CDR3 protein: CASSQDLGGWNEQFF
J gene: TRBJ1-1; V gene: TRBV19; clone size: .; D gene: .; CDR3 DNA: TGTGCCAGTAGTAAAGTACCGGGACACCTCACTGAAGCTTTCTTT; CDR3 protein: CASSKVPGHLTEAFF
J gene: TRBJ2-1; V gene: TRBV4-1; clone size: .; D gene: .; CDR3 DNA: TGCGCCAGCAGCCAAGATCCTTCGGCTAGCTGGACCAATGAGCAGTTCTTC; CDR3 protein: CASSQDPSASWTNEQFF